A single sample is the source of the 20 T cell receptor beta chains below, sequenced in a study of monozygotic twins with inflammatory bowel disease. TCRdb reanalyzed the 5' RACE reads, giving one entry per CDR3 protein sequence and no DNA. This sample's clone table lists 330,000 or so distinct CDR3 sequences. The sample was blood. These receptors all come from a human donor with ulcerative colitis or Crohn's disease, or a healthy co-twin of an affected twin (not recorded which).

This chain joins TRBV7-2 and TRBJ2-1. Germline V gives CDR1 SGHTA, CDR2 FQGNSA. The CDR3 contains 15 residues. Here the CDR3 reads CASSLERVGHNEQFF. The full variable domain, rest sourced from reference TRBV7-2 and TRBJ2-1, is GAGVSQSPSNKVTEKGKDVELRCDPISGHTALYWYRQSLGQGLEFLIYFQGNSAPDKSGLPSDRFSAERTGGSVSTLTIQRTQQEDSAVYLCASSLERVGHNEQFFGPGTRLTVL.

Here the CDR3 reads CASSQGTGIGGYTF. The chain couples TRBV4-1 to TRBJ1-2; TCRdb's D call of TRBD1 is untestable without DNA. Per the germline V gene, CDR1 is MGHRA and CDR2 is YSYEKL. The CDR3 is 14 residues long.

This chain joins TRBV7-2 and TRBJ2-5. The CDR3 runs 14 residues. Germline V gives CDR1 SGHTA, CDR2 FQGNSA. Here the CDR3 reads CASSSRISGETQYF. The variable domain in full, with the rest retrieved from reference TRBV7-2 and TRBJ2-5, is GAGVSQSPSNKVTEKGKDVELRCDPISGHTALYWYRQSLGQGLEFLIYFQGNSAPDKSGLPSDRFSAERTGGSVSTLTIQRTQQEDSAVYLCASSSRISGETQYFGPGTRLLVL.

This sequence joins TRBV5-1 and TRBJ1-1. Germline V lookup: CDR1 SGHRS, CDR2 YFSETQ. This CDR3 is 13 amino acids long. This CDR3 reads CASSTGPNTEAFF.

V usage is TRBV7-8 and J usage is TRBJ2-7. The CDR3 runs to 13 residues. CDR1 is SGHVS, CDR2 FQNEAQ, per germline. The CDR3 protein is CASSLRTSWEQYF.

The chain combines TRBV7-2 with TRBJ1-5. Germline CDR1 and CDR2: SGHTA and FQGNSA. This CDR3 is built from 13 residues. CDR3 in amino acids: CASSLKGDQPQHF.

The V and J genes are TRBV20-1 and TRBJ2-7. CDR1 and CDR2 from the germline V gene are DFQATT and SNEGSKA (reference sequence). This CDR3 contains 13 residues. The CDR3 here is CSAKVGLPYEQYF.

The chain combines TRBV5-4 with TRBJ1-4. From germline, CDR1 is SGHNT and CDR2 YYREEE (reference sequence). The CDR3 runs 12 residues. The CDR3 sequence is CASSHYNEKLFF.

V and J are TRBV5-1 and TRBJ1-1; TCRdb picks TRBD1, but there is no DNA to check that call. The CDR3 consists of 14 residues. Germline-derived CDR1 and CDR2 are SGHRS and YFSETQ. The CDR3 loop is CASSRQYTGAEAFF. The full variable domain, in which reference TRBV5-1 and TRBJ1-1 provide the parts outside the CDR3, is KAGVTQTPRYLIKTRGQQVTLSCSPISGHRSVSWYQQTPGQGLQFLFEYFSETQRNKGNFPGRFSGRQFSNSRSEMNVSTLELGDSALYLCASSRQYTGAEAFFGQGTRLTVV.

The chain employs TRBV11-2 and TRBJ2-7. From germline, CDR1 is SGHAT and CDR2 FQNNGV. CDR3 length equals 13 residues. The CDR3 loop is CASSLDLNYEQYF. Variable domain in full (rest from reference TRBV11-2 and TRBJ2-7): EAGVAQSPRYKIIEKRQSVAFWCNPISGHATLYWYQQILGQGPKLLIQFQNNGVVDDSQLPKDRFSAERLKGVDSTLKIQPAKLEDSAVYLCASSLDLNYEQYFGPGTRLTVT.

CDR3 sequence: CSVFRAGTGELFF. The V and J genes are TRBV29-1 and TRBJ2-2; TCRdb names TRBD1, which stays unverified in the absence of DNA. CDR3 length equals 13 residues. Germline lookup yields CDR1 SQVTM and CDR2 ANQGSEA.

V and J are TRBV28 and TRBJ2-3; TCRdb picks TRBD2, but there is no DNA to check that call. The germline gives CDR1 MDHEN, CDR2 SYDVKM. This CDR3 region has 14 residues. CDR3 in amino acids: CATSSGGAPVTQYF.

The chain has TRBV7-2 and TRBJ2-7. In germline, CDR1 is SGHTA, CDR2 FQGNSA. The CDR3 loop spans 14 amino acids. This CDR3 is CASSLSRTAYEQYF. The variable domain in full, completed from reference TRBV7-2 and TRBJ2-7, reads GAGVSQSPSNKVTEKGKDVELRCDPISGHTALYWYRQSLGQGLEFLIYFQGNSAPDKSGLPSDRFSAERTGGSVSTLTIQRTQQEDSAVYLCASSLSRTAYEQYFGPGTRLTVT.

This chain joins TRBV20-1 and TRBJ2-1; the D call of TRBD2 rests on TCRdb alone, since no DNA is present to check it. There are 17 residues in the CDR3. Germline lookup yields CDR1 DFQATT and CDR2 SNEGSKA (reference sequence). The CDR3 reads CSASGYERASSYNEQFF.

The chain joins TRBV6-5 to TRBJ1-1; TCRdb's D call of TRBD1 is untestable without DNA. This CDR3 has 15 amino acids. The germline V gene has CDR1 MNHEY and CDR2 SVGAGI. Here the CDR3 reads CASSYGDSLNTGAFF.

This rearrangement joins TRBV27 to TRBJ1-6. The CDR3 totals 13 residues. CDR1 is MNHEY, CDR2 SMNVEV, per germline (reference sequence). The CDR3 sequence is CASGGGRGSPLHF.

This rearrangement joins TRBV7-2 to TRBJ2-3; as DNA is missing, the TRBD2 call by TCRdb cannot be tested. The CDR3 runs 17 residues. Germline V lookup: CDR1 SGHTA, CDR2 FQGNSA. The CDR3 spells CASSLALTSGRTDTQYF.

The gene calls are TRBV10-3 and TRBJ2-7. Germline values: CDR1 ENHRY, CDR2 SYGVKD. The CDR3 runs 14 residues. Here the CDR3 reads CAISEADGSYEQYF.

The rearrangement joins TRBV6-5 to TRBJ1-1; the D call of TRBD1 rests on TCRdb alone, since no DNA is present to check it. CDR3 length: 16 residues. Germline loops: CDR1 MNHEY, CDR2 SVGAGI. The CDR3 region is CASSYNFRTGETEAFF.

The genes are TRBV18 and TRBJ2-1; TCRdb picks TRBD2, but there is no DNA to check that call. The CDR3 extends over 16 amino acids. Germline V gene lookup returns CDR1 KGHSH and CDR2 LQKENI. CDR3 loop: CASSPRGTSGNNEQFF.